This TCR beta chain derives from a study of T cells in Graves' hyperthyroidism and ophthalmopathy. TCR beta CDR3 regions were amplified from RNA. The HTBI primer set served for first-round RT-PCR of the TCR CDR3. In TCRdb, the multiplex PCR reads were re-called with MiXCR into one record per CDR3 protein. The sample consists of 660,000 or so distinct CDR3 sequences, under 25% of them appearing once. This clonotype was counted only a few times. The study excluded patients with uncontrolled infection, other autoimmune disease, pregnancy or lactation. Each 10 ml fresh peripheral blood draw supplied the PBMCs. The V gene's germline CDR1 is WNHNN and CDR2 SYGVQD (reference sequence). This CDR3 is 14 amino acids long. Trimming cost V 2 bases and J 7 bases, with 9 bases left between them.

The chain uses TRBV10-1 and TRBJ1-6; perhaps TRBD1 as D (5 bases). The sample taken for sequencing was blood. The TCR comes from a man aged 30 to 39 with Graves' ophthalmopathy. CDR3 nucleotides: TGCGCCAGCAGTGAGGGGACGGTCAATTCACCCCTCCACTTT. Protein product: CASSEGTVNSPLHF.